The clone carrying this TCR beta chain has only a few counts. Its antigen is as yet unknown. Memory CD4+ T cells were sorted as CD4+CD45RO+CD25- cells. Full-length variable regions came from constant-region reverse primers plus semi-nested Nested Universal Primer A PCR. TCRdb fed the 5' RACE reads into MiXCR, producing one record per CDR3 protein. The sample contains 55,000 to 80,000 distinct CDR3 sequences, roughly 22% of which appear only once. General study results and limits: Tumor Treg TCRs overlapped most with tumor naive CD4+ cells. The TCR gene usage of tumor memory CD4+ T cells clustered together with blood and lymph node memory CD4+ cells and with lymph node naive CD4+ cells.

This CDR3 is 16 amino acids long. V trimming: 5 bases; J trimming: 2 bases; junction bases outside the gene matches: 5. Germline lookup yields CDR1 SEHNR and CDR2 FQNEAQ (reference sequence). V gene TRBV7-9 combines with J gene TRBJ2-2, with TRBD2 matching 10 bases. The clonotype comes from a female donor with breast cancer. The sequencing input was memory CD4+ T cells sorted from a lymph node. This sample's subset: memory CD4+ T cells, CD4+CD45RO+CD25-. CDR3 region: CASSPGLAVNTGELFF. In DNA form, the CDR3 reads TGTGCCAGCAGCCCTGGACTAGCGGTAAACACCGGGGAGCTGTTTTTT.